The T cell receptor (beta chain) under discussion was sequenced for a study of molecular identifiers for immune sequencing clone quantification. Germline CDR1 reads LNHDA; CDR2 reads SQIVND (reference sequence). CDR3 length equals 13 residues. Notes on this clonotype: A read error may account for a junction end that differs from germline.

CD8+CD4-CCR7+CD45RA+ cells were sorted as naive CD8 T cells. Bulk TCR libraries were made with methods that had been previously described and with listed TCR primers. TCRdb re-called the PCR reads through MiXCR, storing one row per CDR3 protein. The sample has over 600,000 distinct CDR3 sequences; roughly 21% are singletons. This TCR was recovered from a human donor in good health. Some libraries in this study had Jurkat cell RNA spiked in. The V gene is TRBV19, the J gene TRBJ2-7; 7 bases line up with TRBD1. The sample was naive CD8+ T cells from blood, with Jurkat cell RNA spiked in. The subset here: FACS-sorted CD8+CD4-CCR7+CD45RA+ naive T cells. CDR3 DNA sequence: TGTGCCAGTAGTACGGGACAGCCCTACGAGCAGTGCTTC. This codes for CASSTGQPYEQCF.